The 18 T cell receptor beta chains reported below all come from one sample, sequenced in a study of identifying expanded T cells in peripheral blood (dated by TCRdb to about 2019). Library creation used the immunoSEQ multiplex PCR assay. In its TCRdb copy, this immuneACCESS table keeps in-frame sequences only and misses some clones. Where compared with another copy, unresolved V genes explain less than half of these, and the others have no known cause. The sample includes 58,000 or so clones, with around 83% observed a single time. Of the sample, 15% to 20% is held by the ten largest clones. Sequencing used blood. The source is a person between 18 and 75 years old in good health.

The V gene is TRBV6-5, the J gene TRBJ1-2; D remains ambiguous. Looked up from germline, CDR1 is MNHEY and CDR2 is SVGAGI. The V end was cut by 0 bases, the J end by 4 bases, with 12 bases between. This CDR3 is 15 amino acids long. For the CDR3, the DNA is TGTGCCAGCAGTTACTCGGATTTGAGTGCCTATGGCTACACCTTC. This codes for CASSYSDLSAYGYTF.

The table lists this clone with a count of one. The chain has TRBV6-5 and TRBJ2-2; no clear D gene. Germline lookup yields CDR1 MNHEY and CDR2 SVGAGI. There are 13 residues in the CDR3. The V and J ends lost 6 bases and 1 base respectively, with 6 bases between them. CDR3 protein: CASRVRNTGELFF. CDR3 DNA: TGTGCCAGCAGGGTCAGGAACACCGGGGAGCTGTTTTTT.

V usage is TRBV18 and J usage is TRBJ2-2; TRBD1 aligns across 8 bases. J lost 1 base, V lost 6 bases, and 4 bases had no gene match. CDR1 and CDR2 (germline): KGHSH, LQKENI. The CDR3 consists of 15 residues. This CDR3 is CASSDRGLNTGELFF. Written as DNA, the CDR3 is TGTGCCAGCTCCGACAGGGGCCTGAACACCGGGGAGCTGTTTTTT.

For the CDR3, the DNA is TGCGCCAGCAGCCTGGGACAGGGGTCGACCTACGAGCAGTACGTC. This codes for CASSLGQGSTYEQYV. The chain is built from TRBV5-1 and TRBJ2-7, with 10 bases aligning to TRBD1. The CDR3 length is 15 residues. V shed 4 bases and J 2 bases; nucleotides not matched to a gene: 6. Germline V gives CDR1 SGHRS, CDR2 YFSETQ.

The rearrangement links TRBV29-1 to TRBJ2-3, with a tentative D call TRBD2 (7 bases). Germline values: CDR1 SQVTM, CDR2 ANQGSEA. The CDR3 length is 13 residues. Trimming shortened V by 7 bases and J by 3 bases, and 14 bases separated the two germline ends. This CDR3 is CSAGEGGTDTQYF. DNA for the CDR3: TGCAGCGCAGGGGAGGGGGGTACAGATACGCAGTATTTT.

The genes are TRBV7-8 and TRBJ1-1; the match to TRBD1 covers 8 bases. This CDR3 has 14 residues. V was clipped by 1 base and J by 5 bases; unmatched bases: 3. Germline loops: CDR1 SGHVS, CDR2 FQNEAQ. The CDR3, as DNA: TGTGCCAGCAGCTTAGGGACAGGGTTGACTGAAGCTTTCTTT. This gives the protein CASSLGTGLTEAFF.

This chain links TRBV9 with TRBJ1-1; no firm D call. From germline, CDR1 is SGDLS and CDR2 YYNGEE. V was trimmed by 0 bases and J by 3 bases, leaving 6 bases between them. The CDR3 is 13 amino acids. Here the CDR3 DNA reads TGTGCCAGCAGCGTAGGAGGTTACACTGAAGCTTTCTTT. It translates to CASSVGGYTEAFF.

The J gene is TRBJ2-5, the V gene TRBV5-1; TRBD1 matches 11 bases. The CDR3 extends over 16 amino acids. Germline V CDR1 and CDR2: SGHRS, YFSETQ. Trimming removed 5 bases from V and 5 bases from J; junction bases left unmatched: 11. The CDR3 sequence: CASRGLGQGAFETQYF. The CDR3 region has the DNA TGCGCCAGCAGGGGCCTAGGACAGGGGGCATTTGAGACCCAGTACTTC.

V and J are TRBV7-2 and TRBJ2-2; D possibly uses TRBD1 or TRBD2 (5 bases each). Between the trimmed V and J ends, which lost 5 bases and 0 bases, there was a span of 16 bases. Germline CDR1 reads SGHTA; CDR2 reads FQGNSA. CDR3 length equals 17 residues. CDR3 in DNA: TGTGCCAGCAGCCCATTCGGGACCGCTGCGAACACCGGGGAGCTGTTTTTT. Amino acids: CASSPFGTAANTGELFF.

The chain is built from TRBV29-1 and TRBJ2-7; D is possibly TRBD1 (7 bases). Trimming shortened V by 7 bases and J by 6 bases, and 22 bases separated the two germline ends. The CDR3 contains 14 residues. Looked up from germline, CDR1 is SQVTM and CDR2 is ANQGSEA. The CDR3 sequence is CSARELTGPAEQYF. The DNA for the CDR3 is TGCAGCGCACGGGAGTTGACAGGGCCCGCCGAGCAGTACTTC.

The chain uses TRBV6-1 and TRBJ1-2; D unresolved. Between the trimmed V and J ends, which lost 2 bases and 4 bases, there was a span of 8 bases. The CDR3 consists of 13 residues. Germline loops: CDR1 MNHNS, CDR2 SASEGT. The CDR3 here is CASSERTFYGYTF. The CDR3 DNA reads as TGTGCCAGCAGTGAAAGAACGTTCTATGGCTACACCTTC.

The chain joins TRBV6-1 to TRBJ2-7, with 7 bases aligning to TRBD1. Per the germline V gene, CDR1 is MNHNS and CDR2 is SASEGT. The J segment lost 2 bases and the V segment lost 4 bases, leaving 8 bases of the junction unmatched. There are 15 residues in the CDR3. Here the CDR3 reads CASSVSLTGAYEQYV. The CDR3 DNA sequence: TGTGCCAGCAGTGTTTCCTTAACAGGGGCCTACGAGCAGTACGTC.

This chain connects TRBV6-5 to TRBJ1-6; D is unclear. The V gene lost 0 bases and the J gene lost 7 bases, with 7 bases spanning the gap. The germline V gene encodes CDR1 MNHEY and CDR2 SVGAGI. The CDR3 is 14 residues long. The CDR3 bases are TGTGCCAGCAGTTACTCCATATTCAATTCACCCCTCCACTTT. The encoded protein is CASSYSIFNSPLHF.

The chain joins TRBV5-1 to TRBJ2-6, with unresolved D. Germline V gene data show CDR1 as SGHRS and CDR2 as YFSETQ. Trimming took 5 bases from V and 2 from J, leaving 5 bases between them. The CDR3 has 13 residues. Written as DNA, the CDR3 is TGCGCCAGCAGTCGTACTGGGGCCAACGTCCTGACTTTC. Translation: CASSRTGANVLTF.

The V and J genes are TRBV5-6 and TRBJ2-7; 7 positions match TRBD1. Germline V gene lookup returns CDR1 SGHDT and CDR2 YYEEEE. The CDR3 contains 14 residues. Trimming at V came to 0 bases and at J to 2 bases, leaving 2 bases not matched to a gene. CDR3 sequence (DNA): TGTGCCAGCAGCTTGGGACAGGGTCCCTACGAGCAGTACGTC. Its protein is CASSLGQGPYEQYV.

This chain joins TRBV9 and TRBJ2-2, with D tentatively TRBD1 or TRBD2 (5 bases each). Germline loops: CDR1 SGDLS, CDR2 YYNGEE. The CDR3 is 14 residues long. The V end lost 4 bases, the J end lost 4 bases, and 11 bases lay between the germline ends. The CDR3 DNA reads TGTGCCAGCAGCCCGGGACCGGGCACCGGGGAGCTGTTTTTT. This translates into CASSPGPGTGELFF. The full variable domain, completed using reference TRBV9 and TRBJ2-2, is DSGVTQTPKHLITATGQRVTLRCSPRSGDLSVYWYQQSLDQGLQFLIQYYNGEERAKGNILERFSAQQFPDLHSELNLSSLELGDSALYFCASSPGPGTGELFFGEGSRLTVL.

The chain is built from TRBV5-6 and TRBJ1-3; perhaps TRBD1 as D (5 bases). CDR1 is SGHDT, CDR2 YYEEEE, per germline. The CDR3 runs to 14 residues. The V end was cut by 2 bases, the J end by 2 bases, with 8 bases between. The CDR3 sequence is CASSFRAPGNTIYF. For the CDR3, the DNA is TGTGCCAGCAGCTTCAGGGCTCCTGGAAACACCATATATTTT.

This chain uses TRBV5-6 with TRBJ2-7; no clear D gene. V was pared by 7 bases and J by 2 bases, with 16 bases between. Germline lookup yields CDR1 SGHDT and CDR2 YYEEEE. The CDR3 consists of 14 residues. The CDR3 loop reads CASEYRDTTYEQYF. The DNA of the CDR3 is TGTGCCAGCGAATATAGGGATACAACCTACGAGCAGTACTTC. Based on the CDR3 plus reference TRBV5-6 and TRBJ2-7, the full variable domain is DAGVTQSPTHLIKTRGQQVTLRCSPKSGHDTVSWYQQALGQGPQFIFQYYEEEERQRGNFPDRFSGHQFPNYSSELNVNALLLGDSALYLCASEYRDTTYEQYFGPGTRLTVT.